This is a list of T cell receptor beta chains from one sample in a study of T cells in Graves' hyperthyroidism and ophthalmopathy. TCRdb processed the multiplex PCR reads anew with MiXCR; each CDR3 protein has one entry. The repertoire holds approximately 740,000 distinct CDR3 sequences, with 12% to 15% as singletons. The sample consisted of blood. The receptors derive from a young woman with Graves' hyperthyroidism. The CDR3 runs from the conserved cysteine through the conserved F or W. D genes are given only for firm matches. Clone size appears in some rows only: once, few, many, or a class for an expanded clone.

>TRBJ2-1|few|TRBV4-1|NA
CASSPSGGFSAGLGYNEQFF
TGCGCCAGCAGCCCGAGTGGGGGCTTTTCGGCGGGGCTAGGATACAATGAGCAGTTCTTC
>TRBJ1-4|NA|TRBV29-1|TRBD1
CSVGTGTSTRLFF
TGCAGCGTTGGGACAGGGACCTCGACTAGACTGTTTTTT
>TRBJ1-2|few|TRBV9|NA
CASSVGGGSGYTF
TGTGCCAGCAGCGTAGGGGGGGGAAGCGGCTACACCTTC
>TRBJ2-1|many|TRBV6-2/TRBV6-3|TRBD2
CASSYAASGPNEQFF
TGTGCCAGCAGTTACGCGGCTAGCGGGCCTAATGAGCAGTTCTTC
>TRBJ1-5|many|TRBV6-2/TRBV6-3|NA
CASSDTPKSNQPQHF
TGTGCCAGCAGTGACACACCGAAAAGCAATCAGCCCCAGCATTTT
>TRBJ1-4|few|TRBV19|NA
CASSRQNEKLFF
TGTGCCAGTAGTCGTCAGAATGAAAAACTGTTTTTT
>TRBJ1-1|NA|TRBV5-1|NA
CATATGPLHMNTEAFF
TGCGCCACGGCGACAGGTCCACTCCACATGAACACTGAAGCTTTCTTT
>TRBJ2-1|many|TRBV20-1|NA
CSARPLTNEQFF
TGCAGTGCTAGACCCCTTACTAATGAGCAGTTCTTC
>TRBJ1-1|few|TRBV4-2|NA
CASSQPTDSWSEAFF
TGTGCCAGCAGCCAACCTACCGACAGCTGGAGTGAAGCTTTCTTT
>TRBJ2-3|few|TRBV30|NA
CAWSDWGRGTDTQYF
TGTGCCTGGAGTGATTGGGGGAGAGGCACAGATACGCAGTATTTT
>TRBJ1-2|many|TRBV3-1|NA
CASSSPDGNYGYTF
TGTGCCAGCAGCAGTCCGGACGGAAACTATGGCTACACCTTC
>TRBJ2-7|few|TRBV7-2|NA
CASSLVGRIYEQYF
TGTGCCAGCAGCTTAGTGGGCAGGATCTACGAGCAGTACTTC
>TRBJ2-1|few|TRBV4-1|NA
CASSPSLLRDYNEQFF
TGCGCCAGCAGCCCCTCTCTTCTGCGGGACTACAATGAGCAGTTCTTC
>TRBJ2-1|many|TRBV11-1|TRBD2
CASSLPGLAGGSYNEQFF
TGTGCCAGCAGCTTACCTGGACTAGCGGGAGGGTCCTACAATGAGCAGTTCTTC
>TRBJ1-1|NA|TRBV7-8|NA
CASSLVLVNTEAFF
TGTGCCAGCAGCTTAGTTTTGGTGAACACTGAAGCTTTCTTT
>TRBJ1-1|many|TRBV7-3|TRBD1
CASSFTANRGLNTEAFF
TGTGCCAGCAGTTTCACCGCCAACAGGGGGCTTAACACTGAAGCTTTCTTT
>TRBJ2-1|few|TRBV7-9|NA
CASSRAIASGSNEQFF
TGTGCCAGCAGCCGAGCCATAGCCTCAGGCAGCAATGAGCAGTTCTTC
>TRBJ2-2|NA|TRBV15|NA
CATSGSTGVAGELFF
TGTGCCACCAGCGGATCGACAGGAGTGGCCGGGGAGCTGTTTTTT
>TRBJ2-4|many|TRBV13|NA
CASSSPPHSAKNIQYF
TGTGCCAGCAGCTCCCCTCCACACTCTGCCAAAAACATTCAGTACTTC
>TRBJ2-7|NA|TRBV19|NA
CASSSRLERDEQYF
TGTGCCAGTAGTTCCAGACTAGAACGTGACGAGCAGTACTTC
>TRBJ1-5|many|TRBV12-3/TRBV12-4|TRBD1
CASSLADRAAQPQHF
TGTGCCAGCAGTTTAGCCGACAGGGCCGCTCAGCCCCAGCATTTT
>TRBJ1-2|few|TRBV7-2|NA
CASSLQTGILNYGYTF
TGTGCCAGCAGCTTACAGACCGGGATATTAAACTATGGCTACACCTTC
>TRBJ2-7|many|TRBV14|TRBD2
CASSQVSGSLREQYF
TGTGCCAGCAGCCAAGTAAGCGGGAGCCTCCGAGAGCAGTACTTC
>TRBJ2-1|many|TRBV29-1|NA
CTLMDTGSYNEQFF
TGCACCCTGATGGACACCGGGTCCTACAATGAGCAGTTCTTC
>TRBJ2-2|many|TRBV28|TRBD2
CASSLQLAGGPDGELFF
TGTGCCAGCAGTTTACAACTAGCGGGAGGGCCTGACGGGGAGCTGTTTTTT
>TRBJ2-3|few|TRBV9|NA
CASSPRDHLGITGDTQYF
TGTGCCAGCAGCCCCCGGGACCATCTAGGAATCACTGGAGATACGCAGTATTTT
>TRBJ1-5|many|TRBV2|NA
CATGGGRGVLGQPQHF
TGTGCCACCGGAGGGGGGCGAGGTGTTCTCGGTCAGCCCCAGCATTTT
>TRBJ1-1|many|TRBV18|TRBD1
CASSLGQAREAFF
TGTGCCAGCTCTCTTGGACAGGCCCGTGAAGCTTTCTTT
>TRBJ2-5|NA|TRBV20-1|TRBD2
CSASKGGSVKETQYF
TGCAGTGCTAGTAAGGGCGGGAGTGTAAAAGAGACCCAGTACTTC
>TRBJ1-1|many|TRBV3-1|NA
CASSQGKVGSRAEAFF
TGTGCCAGCAGCCAAGGTAAGGTCGGCAGCCGGGCTGAAGCTTTCTTT
>TRBJ2-2|many|TRBV5-1|NA
CASSLGPKNTGELFF
TGCGCCAGCAGCTTGGGGCCCAAGAACACCGGGGAGCTGTTTTTT
>TRBJ1-5|many|TRBV11-2|TRBD1
CASSDPVSGGDGNQPQHF
TGTGCCAGCAGCGACCCGGTATCAGGGGGCGATGGCAATCAGCCCCAGCATTTT
>TRBJ2-5|few|TRBV28|TRBD1
CASTTRTGQETQYF
TGTGCCAGCACCACCCGGACAGGACAAGAGACCCAGTACTTC
>TRBJ2-2|many|TRBV5-1|TRBD2
CASSLVAGTGELFF
TGCGCCAGCAGCTTGGTAGCGGGGACCGGGGAGCTGTTTTTT
>TRBJ1-4|few|TRBV5-5|TRBD1
CASSPGQGVYEKLFF
TGTGCCAGCAGCCCCGGACAGGGTGTATATGAAAAACTGTTTTTT
>TRBJ1-5|NA|TRBV24-1|NA
CATSDSYSDSNQPQHF
TGTGCCACCAGTGATTCCTACAGTGATAGCAATCAGCCCCAGCATTTT
>TRBJ1-6|few|TRBV5-6|NA
CASSPGTNNSPLHF
TGTGCCAGCAGCCCCGGGACTAATAATTCACCCCTCCACTTT
>TRBJ2-1|many|TRBV30|NA
CAWNHRSNYNEQFF
TGTGCCTGGAACCACAGGTCCAACTACAATGAGCAGTTCTTC
>TRBJ1-5|many|TRBV18|NA
CASSTVPLDFNQPQHF
TGTGCCAGCTCAACCGTCCCACTCGACTTCAATCAGCCCCAGCATTTT
>TRBJ2-7|NA|TRBV7-8|NA
CASSSRRARGPYEQYF
TGTGCCAGCAGCTCACGGAGGGCTCGCGGGCCCTACGAGCAGTACTTC
>TRBJ2-7|many|TRBV28|NA
CASSSWGRLNYEQYF
TGTGCCAGCTCCTCCTGGGGGAGATTAAACTACGAGCAGTACTTC